A selection of T cell receptor beta chains follows, all from one sample in a study of cytomegalovirus exposure and HLA in healthy donors. Using immunoSEQ multiplex PCR, the repertoire was profiled, and TCRdb retains in-frame clones only, with some absent. The sample has roughly 140,000 clones, around 83% seen once; the top ten hold roughly 2.3%. Sequences were obtained from PBMCs. These receptors came from a woman younger than 30 in good health and CMV-seronegative. Each CDR3 is given with its conserved first and last residue. Fields, in order: J gene, clone size, D gene, V gene, CDR3 DNA, CDR3 protein. D genes are given only for firm matches. Some rows mark clone size as missing; the rest say once, few, many or name a class of expanded clone.

TRBJ1-2 NA NA TRBV28 TGTGCCAGCAGTTGGCGGGGATACGGCTACACCTTC CASSWRGYGYTF
TRBJ2-1 NA TRBD2 TRBV11-2 TGTGCCAGCAGCTTATCTAGCGGGGTTACTGAGCAGTTCTTC CASSLSSGVTEQFF
TRBJ1-3 NA TRBD1 TRBV7-9 TGTGCCAGCAGCCCTGGACAGGCAACGGGAAACACCATATATTTT CASSPGQATGNTIYF
TRBJ2-7 NA TRBD2 TRBV19 TGTGCCAGTAGCCCTTGGACAAGTCCCGCGGGAGACTACGAGCAGTACTTC CASSPWTSPAGDYEQYF
TRBJ1-2 NA NA TRBV27 TGTGCCAGCAGGGCAGGTCCCTATGGCTACACCTTC CASRAGPYGYTF
TRBJ2-7 NA TRBD1 TRBV6-5 TGTGCCAGCAGTACGCCGGGACAGACCTACGAGCAGTACTTC CASSTPGQTYEQYF
TRBJ2-7 NA TRBD2 TRBV4-1 TGCGCCAGCAGCCAATGGTTAATTGGGACTAGGGGTAACGAGCAGTACTTC CASSQWLIGTRGNEQYF
TRBJ2-1 once TRBD2 TRBV19 TGTGCCAGTACCTCGGGACTAGCGGAAAATGAGCAGTTCTTC CASTSGLAENEQFF
TRBJ2-1 NA NA TRBV7-2 TGTGCCAGCAGTCCTCCTCGGGGGAAGGATGGCTACAATGAGCAGTTCTTC CASSPPRGKDGYNEQFF
TRBJ2-5 NA NA TRBV6-5 TGTGCCAGCAGTACCCCCAGCAGGGTAGGGGAGACCCAGTACTTC CASSTPSRVGETQYF
TRBJ1-1 NA NA TRBV27 TGTGCCAGCAGTTTTCGGTTGAACACTGAAGCTTTCTTT CASSFRLNTEAFF
TRBJ1-2 NA NA TRBV11-2 TGTGCCAGCAGGCGAACAGGGAACTATGGCTACACCTTC CASRRTGNYGYTF
TRBJ2-5 NA NA TRBV14 TGTGCCAGCAGCCAACAGAGGCAAGAGACCCAGTACTTC CASSQQRQETQYF
TRBJ2-7 NA TRBD2 TRBV10-3 TGTGCCATCAGTGAGGGGACTAGGGCGTACGAGCAGTACTTC CAISEGTRAYEQYF
TRBJ2-2 NA TRBD1 TRBV30 TGTGCCTGGAGTCCAAGGACAGGCTACACCGGGGAGCTGTTTTTT CAWSPRTGYTGELFF
TRBJ1-5 NA NA TRBV19 TGTGCCAGTAGTATAGAACCACAGGGCCTGCAGGCCCAGCATTTT CASSIEPQGLQAQHF
TRBJ2-2 few NA TRBV5-4 TGTGCCAGCAGCTTGGCAGGGGTGGCCGGGGAGCTGTTTTTT CASSLAGVAGELFF
TRBJ2-7 once NA TRBV7-3 TGTGCCAGCAGCTTCGATAAAGGAGGAGAGCAGTACTTC CASSFDKGGEQYF
TRBJ2-3 NA TRBD1 TRBV28 TGTGCCAGCAGTTGGCAGGGGGCGGAGGATACGCAGTATTTT CASSWQGAEDTQYF
TRBJ1-5 NA NA TRBV28 TGTGCCAGCAGCTCCCTAGGGAGGTTGCCCAATCAGCCCCAGCATTTT CASSSLGRLPNQPQHF
TRBJ1-5 few NA TRBV16 TGTGCCAGCAGCCCACAGGGCGTAGGACAGCCCCAGCATTTT CASSPQGVGQPQHF
TRBJ2-5 NA TRBD2 TRBV4-2 TGTGCCAGCAGCCAAGCGACAGGGGAAGCTAGCGGGAGGGGGGAGACCCAGTACTTC CASSQATGEASGRGETQYF
TRBJ2-1 NA TRBD2 TRBV5-4 TGTGCCAGCAGCACGGGACTAGCGGGACCCAATGAGCAGTTCTTC CASSTGLAGPNEQFF
TRBJ2-1 NA TRBD2 TRBV30 TGTGCCTGGAGCGGGGGACTAGCGGGGGCCTACAATGAGCAGTTCTTC CAWSGGLAGAYNEQFF
TRBJ2-7 NA NA TRBV9 TGTGCCAGCAGCGTTAGGTTTGAGGGGAGGTACGAGCAGTACTTC CASSVRFEGRYEQYF
TRBJ2-1 NA TRBD2 TRBV14 TGTGCCAGCAGCCAAGATACCGGGGGGGCCCACAATGAGCAGTTCTTC CASSQDTGGAHNEQFF
TRBJ2-5 NA TRBD2 TRBV7-2 TGTGCCAGCAGCTCGACTAGCGGGATTTTGGAGACCCAGTACTTC CASSSTSGILETQYF
TRBJ2-2 NA NA TRBV7-9 TGTGCCAGCAGCTTAGGAGGGTACACCGGGGAGCTGTTTTTT CASSLGGYTGELFF
TRBJ2-3 once NA TRBV19 TGTGCCAGTAGTATGGGGGGACTTTTCACAGATACGCAGTATTTT CASSMGGLFTDTQYF
TRBJ2-7 NA NA TRBV10-1 TGCGCCAGCAGTGAAACAGGACGGACCTACGAGCAGTACTTC CASSETGRTYEQYF
TRBJ2-1 once TRBD2 TRBV11-2 TGTGCCAGCAGCTTATTCGGGAGCGGGAGCTCCTACAATGAGCAGTTCTTC CASSLFGSGSSYNEQFF
TRBJ2-1 NA NA TRBV4-3 TGCGCCAGCAGCCAAGGGAGGGCTATTTACTCAAATGAGCAGTTCTTC CASSQGRAIYSNEQFF
TRBJ2-2 NA NA TRBV10-3 TGTGCCATCAGTGAGCAGGGGCAGACCGGGGAGCTGTTTTTT CAISEQGQTGELFF
TRBJ1-4 once NA TRBV28 TGTGCCAGCACCACTGGGGGGGGGCCCACAACTAATGAAAAACTGTTTTTT CASTTGGGPTTNEKLFF
TRBJ1-2 NA TRBD1 TRBV5-1 TGCGCCAGCAGCTTGGCCCCCGGGACAGGGTGGGACGCGTTTGGCTACACCTTC CASSLAPGTGWDAFGYTF
TRBJ2-7 NA TRBD2 TRBV7-2 TGTGCCACCTCGGGGGGTGGGAGCTCCTACGAGCAGTACTTC CATSGGGSSYEQYF
TRBJ1-2 few TRBD1 TRBV30 TGTGCCGGACAGGGTTATGGCTACACCTTC CAGQGYGYTF
TRBJ2-7 NA TRBD2 TRBV18 TGTGCCAGCTCACCACTAGGGACTAGTTACGAGCAGTACTTC CASSPLGTSYEQYF
TRBJ1-1 few NA TRBV5-1 TGCGCCAGCAGCCTAGGAAGAACAGGCTACACTGAAGCTTTCTTT CASSLGRTGYTEAFF
TRBJ2-7 NA NA TRBV20-1 TGCAGTGCTCTCCGGGAATCGGAATTCTTC CSALRESEFF
TRBJ1-2 NA NA TRBV30 TGTGCCTGGGGAGAAAAGCGCTATGGCTACACCTTC CAWGEKRYGYTF
TRBJ1-5 NA NA TRBV10-2 TGCGCCAGCAGTGAGAGCCTGAATAGCAATCAGCCCCAGCATTTT CASSESLNSNQPQHF
TRBJ2-2 NA TRBD2 TRBV6-5 TGTGCCAGCAGTTATTCTGGCGGGGGGGCCCCCGGGGAGCTGTTTTTT CASSYSGGGAPGELFF
TRBJ2-7 NA NA TRBV2 TGTGCCAGCATCAGGAGGGGGCTTACCGACTACGAGCAGTACTTC CASIRRGLTDYEQYF
TRBJ2-1 NA TRBD2 TRBV7-2 TGTGCCAGTGGCGGAGCGGGGGCCTACAATGAGCAGTTCTTC CASGGAGAYNEQFF
TRBJ2-1 few NA TRBV5-1 TGCGCCAGCAGCTTCGGACACAGCTCCTACAATGAGCAGTTCTTC CASSFGHSSYNEQFF
TRBJ1-5 once TRBD1 TRBV5-4 TGTGCCAGCAGCGCAGGGACAGGGGGCGGTCAGCCCCAGCATTTT CASSAGTGGGQPQHF
TRBJ2-5 NA NA TRBV27 TGTGCCAGCAGCCTCGTTAGGGGCCGGGCTCAAGAGACCCAGTACTTC CASSLVRGRAQETQYF
TRBJ2-3 NA TRBD2 TRBV6-5 TGTGCCAGCAGCCGCGGACTAGCGGCCACAGATACGCAGTATTTT CASSRGLAATDTQYF
TRBJ2-3 NA NA TRBV7-2 TGTGCCAGCACCTCCCGGCGGGCCTATAGCACAGATACGCAGTATTTT CASTSRRAYSTDTQYF
TRBJ2-2 NA NA TRBV7-8 TGTGCCAGCAGCTTACCTGACGGGGAATACACCGGGGAGCTGTTTTTT CASSLPDGEYTGELFF
TRBJ2-3 NA TRBD2 TRBV5-1 TGCGCCAGCAGCTTGATCCGGGGGGGAGGGACAGATACGCAGTATTTT CASSLIRGGGTDTQYF
TRBJ2-5 NA NA TRBV2 TGTGCCAGCAGTGATCTGGAGACCCAGTACTTC CASSDLETQYF
TRBJ2-3 NA NA TRBV7-2 TGTGCCAGCAGCCGGAACCTAGCCGGAAGCACAGATACGCAGTATTTT CASSRNLAGSTDTQYF
TRBJ1-2 NA TRBD1 TRBV2 TGTGCCAGCAGTACAGGGGAAGGGTATGGCTACACCTTC CASSTGEGYGYTF
TRBJ1-4 NA NA TRBV7-2 TGTGCCAGCAGCTTTAGGGGGGAGGGAGAAAAACTGTTTTTT CASSFRGEGEKLFF
TRBJ1-6 NA NA TRBV5-6 TGTGCCAGCAGCTTCCCCGGAGGGAATTCACCCCTCCACTTT CASSFPGGNSPLHF
TRBJ1-4 NA TRBD1 TRBV28 TGTGCCAGCACCCCCTCGATCGGACAGGCCTTGGGCTTTCGTGAAAAACTGTTTTTT CASTPSIGQALGFREKLFF
TRBJ2-7 NA NA TRBV6-5 TGTGCCACCAAGATACCAGGGGTTAACCCGTACTTC CATKIPGVNPYF